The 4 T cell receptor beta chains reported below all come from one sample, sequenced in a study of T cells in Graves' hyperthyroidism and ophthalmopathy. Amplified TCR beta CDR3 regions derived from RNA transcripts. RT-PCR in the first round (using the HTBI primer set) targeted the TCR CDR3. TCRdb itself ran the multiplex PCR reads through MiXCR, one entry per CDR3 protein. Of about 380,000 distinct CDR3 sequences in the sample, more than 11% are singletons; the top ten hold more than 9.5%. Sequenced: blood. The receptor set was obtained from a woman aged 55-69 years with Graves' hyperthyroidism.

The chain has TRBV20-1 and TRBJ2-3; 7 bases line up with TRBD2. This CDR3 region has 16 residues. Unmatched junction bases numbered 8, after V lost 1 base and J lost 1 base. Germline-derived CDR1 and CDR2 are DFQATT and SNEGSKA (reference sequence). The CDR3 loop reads CSARVPFREGTDTQYF. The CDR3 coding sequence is TGCAGTGCTAGAGTCCCTTTTCGGGAGGGCACAGATACGCAGTATTTT.

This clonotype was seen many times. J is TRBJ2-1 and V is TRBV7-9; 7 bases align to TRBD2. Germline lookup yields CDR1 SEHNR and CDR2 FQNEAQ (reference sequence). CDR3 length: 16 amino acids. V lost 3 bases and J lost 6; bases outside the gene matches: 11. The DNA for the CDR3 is TGTGCCAGCAGCTTCAGCGGGATCGGGTCCGCCAATGAGCAGTTCTTC. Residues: CASSFSGIGSANEQFF.

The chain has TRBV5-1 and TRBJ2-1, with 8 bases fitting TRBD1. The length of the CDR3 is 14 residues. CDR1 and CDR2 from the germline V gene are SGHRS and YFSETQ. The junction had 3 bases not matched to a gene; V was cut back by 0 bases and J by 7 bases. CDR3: CASSLGTGRNEQFF. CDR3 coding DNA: TGCGCCAGCAGCTTGGGGACAGGGAGGAATGAGCAGTTCTTC.

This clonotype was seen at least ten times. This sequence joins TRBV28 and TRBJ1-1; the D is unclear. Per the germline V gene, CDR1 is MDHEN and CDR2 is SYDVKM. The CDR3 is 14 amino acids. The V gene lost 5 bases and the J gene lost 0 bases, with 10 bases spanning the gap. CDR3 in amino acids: CASSASVLNTEAFF. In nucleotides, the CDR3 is TGTGCCAGCAGTGCCTCGGTCCTGAACACTGAAGCTTTCTTT.